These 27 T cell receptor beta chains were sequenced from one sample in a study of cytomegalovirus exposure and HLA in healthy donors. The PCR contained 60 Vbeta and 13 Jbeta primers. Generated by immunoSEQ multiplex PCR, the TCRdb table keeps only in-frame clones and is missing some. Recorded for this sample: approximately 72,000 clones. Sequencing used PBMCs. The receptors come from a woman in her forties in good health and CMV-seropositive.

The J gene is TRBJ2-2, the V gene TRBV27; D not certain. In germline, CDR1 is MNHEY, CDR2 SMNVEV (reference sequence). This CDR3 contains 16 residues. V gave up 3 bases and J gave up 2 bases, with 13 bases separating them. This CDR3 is CASSLSRHTNTGELFF. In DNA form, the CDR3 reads TGTGCCAGCAGTTTGAGCAGACACACCAACACCGGGGAGCTGTTTTTT.

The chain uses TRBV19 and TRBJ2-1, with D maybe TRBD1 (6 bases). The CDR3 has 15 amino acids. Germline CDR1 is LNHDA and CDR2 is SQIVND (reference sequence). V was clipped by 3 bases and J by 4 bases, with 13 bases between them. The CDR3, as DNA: TGTGCCAGTAGTATTGGGAGAGGGGGTTACAATGAGCAGTTCTTC. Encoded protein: CASSIGRGGYNEQFF. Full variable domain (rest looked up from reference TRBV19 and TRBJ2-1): DGGITQSPKYLFRKEGQNVTLSCEQNLNHDAMYWYRQDPGQGLRLIYYSQIVNDFQKGDIAEGYSVSREKKESFPLTVTSAQKNPTAFYLCASSIGRGGYNEQFFGPGTRLTVL.

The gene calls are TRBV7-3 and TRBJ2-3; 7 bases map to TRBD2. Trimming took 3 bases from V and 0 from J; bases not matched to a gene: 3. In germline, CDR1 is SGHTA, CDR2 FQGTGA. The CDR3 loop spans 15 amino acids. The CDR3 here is CASSLTRESTDTQYF. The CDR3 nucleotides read TGTGCCAGCAGCTTGACGCGGGAGAGCACAGATACGCAGTATTTT.

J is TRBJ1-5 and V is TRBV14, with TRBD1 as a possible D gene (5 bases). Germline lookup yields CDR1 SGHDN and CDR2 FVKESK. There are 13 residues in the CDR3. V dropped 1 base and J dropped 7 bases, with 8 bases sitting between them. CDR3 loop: CASSQVQGQPQHF. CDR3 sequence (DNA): TGTGCCAGCAGCCAAGTGCAGGGACAGCCCCAGCATTTT.

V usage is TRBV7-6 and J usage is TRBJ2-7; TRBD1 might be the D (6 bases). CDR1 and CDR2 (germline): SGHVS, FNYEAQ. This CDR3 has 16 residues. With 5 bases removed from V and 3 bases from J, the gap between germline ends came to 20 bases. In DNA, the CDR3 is TGTGCCAGCAGCCCCACTGCGACAGGACCTAACTACGAGCAGTACTTC. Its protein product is CASSPTATGPNYEQYF.

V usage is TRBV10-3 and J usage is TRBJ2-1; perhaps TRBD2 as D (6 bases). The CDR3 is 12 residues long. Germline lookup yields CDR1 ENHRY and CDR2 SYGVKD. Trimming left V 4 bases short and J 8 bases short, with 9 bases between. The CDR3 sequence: CAISASGDEQFF. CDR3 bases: TGTGCCATCAGTGCCTCGGGGGATGAGCAGTTCTTC.

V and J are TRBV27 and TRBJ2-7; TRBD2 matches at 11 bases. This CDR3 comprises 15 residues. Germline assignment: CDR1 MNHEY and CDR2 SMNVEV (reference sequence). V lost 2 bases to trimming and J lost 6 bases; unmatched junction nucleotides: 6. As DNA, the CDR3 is TGTGCCAGCAGTTTAGGGCTAGCGGGAGGTGGCGAGCAGTACTTC. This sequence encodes CASSLGLAGGGEQYF.

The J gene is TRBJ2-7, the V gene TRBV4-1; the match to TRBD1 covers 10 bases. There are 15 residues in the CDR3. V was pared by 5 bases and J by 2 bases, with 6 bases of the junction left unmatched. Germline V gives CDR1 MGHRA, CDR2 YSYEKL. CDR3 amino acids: CASSKTTGGPYEQYF. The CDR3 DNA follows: TGCGCCAGCAGCAAAACGACAGGGGGCCCCTACGAGCAGTACTTC.

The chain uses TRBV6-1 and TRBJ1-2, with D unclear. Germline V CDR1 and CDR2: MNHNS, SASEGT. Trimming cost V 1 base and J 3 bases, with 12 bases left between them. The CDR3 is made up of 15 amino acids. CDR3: CASSEEEGTYYGYTF. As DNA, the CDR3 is TGTGCCAGCAGTGAAGAGGAGGGTACCTACTATGGCTACACCTTC.

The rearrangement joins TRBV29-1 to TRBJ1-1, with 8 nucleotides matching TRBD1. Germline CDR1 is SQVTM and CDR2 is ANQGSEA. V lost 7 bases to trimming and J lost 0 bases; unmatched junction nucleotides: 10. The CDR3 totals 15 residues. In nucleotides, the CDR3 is TGCAGCGCGCGACAGGGGTGGGGGATGAACACTGAAGCTTTCTTT. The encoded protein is CSARQGWGMNTEAFF.

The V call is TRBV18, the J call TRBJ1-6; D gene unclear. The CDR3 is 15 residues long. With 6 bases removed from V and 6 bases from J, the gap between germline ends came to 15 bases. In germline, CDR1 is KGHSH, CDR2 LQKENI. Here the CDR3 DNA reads TGTGCCAGCTCCTCAGCGGGGTCCGGTAATTCACCCCTCCACTTT. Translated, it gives CASSSAGSGNSPLHF.

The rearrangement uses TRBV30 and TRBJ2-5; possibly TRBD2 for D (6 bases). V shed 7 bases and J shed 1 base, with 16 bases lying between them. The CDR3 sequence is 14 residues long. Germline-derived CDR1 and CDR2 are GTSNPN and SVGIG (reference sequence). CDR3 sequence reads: CASSPGLSQETQYF. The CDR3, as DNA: TGTGCCTCCTCACCGGGACTCAGCCAAGAGACCCAGTACTTC.

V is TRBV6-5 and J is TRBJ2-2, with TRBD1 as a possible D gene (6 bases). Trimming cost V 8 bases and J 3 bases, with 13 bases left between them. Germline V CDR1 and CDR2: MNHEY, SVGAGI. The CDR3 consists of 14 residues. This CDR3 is CASALQGDTGELFF. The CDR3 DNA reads TGTGCCAGCGCCCTACAGGGAGACACCGGGGAGCTGTTTTTT.

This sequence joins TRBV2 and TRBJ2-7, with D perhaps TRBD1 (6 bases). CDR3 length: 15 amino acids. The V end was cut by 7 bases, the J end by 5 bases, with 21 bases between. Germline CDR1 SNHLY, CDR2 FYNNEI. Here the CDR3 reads CASTSAGARVDEQYF. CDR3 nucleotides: TGTGCCAGCACCTCGGCAGGGGCCCGTGTGGACGAGCAGTACTTC.

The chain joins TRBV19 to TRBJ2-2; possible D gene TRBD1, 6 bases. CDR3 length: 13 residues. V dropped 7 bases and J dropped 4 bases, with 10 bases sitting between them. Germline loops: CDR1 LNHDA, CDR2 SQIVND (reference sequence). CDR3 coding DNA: TGTGCCAGTACAAACAGGGCCACCGGGGAGCTGTTTTTT. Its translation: CASTNRATGELFF.

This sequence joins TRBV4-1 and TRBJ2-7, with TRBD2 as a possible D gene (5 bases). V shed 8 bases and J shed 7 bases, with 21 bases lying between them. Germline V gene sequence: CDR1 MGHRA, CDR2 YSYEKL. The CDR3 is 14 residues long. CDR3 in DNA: TGCGCCAGCTCCCGGGGAAGTGACCATCGGGAGCAGTACTTC. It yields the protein CASSRGSDHREQYF.

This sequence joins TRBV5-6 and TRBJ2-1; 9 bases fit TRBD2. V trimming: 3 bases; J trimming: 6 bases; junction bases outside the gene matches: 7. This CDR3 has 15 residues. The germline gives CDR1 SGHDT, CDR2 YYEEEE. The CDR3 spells CASSWGLAHANEQFF. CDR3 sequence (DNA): TGTGCCAGCAGCTGGGGACTAGCTCACGCCAATGAGCAGTTCTTC.

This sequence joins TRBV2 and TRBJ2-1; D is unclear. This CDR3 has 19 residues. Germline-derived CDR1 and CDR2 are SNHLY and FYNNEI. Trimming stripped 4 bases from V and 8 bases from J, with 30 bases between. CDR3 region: CASSAFMLGSLSRVDEQFF. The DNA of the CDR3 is TGTGCCAGCAGTGCCTTTATGCTCGGGTCCCTAAGCAGAGTCGATGAGCAGTTCTTC.

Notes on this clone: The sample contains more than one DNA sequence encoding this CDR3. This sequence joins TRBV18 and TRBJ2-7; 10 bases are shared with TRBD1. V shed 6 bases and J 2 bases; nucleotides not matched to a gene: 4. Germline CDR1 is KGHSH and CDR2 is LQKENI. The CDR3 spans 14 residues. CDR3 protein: CASSPGTGAYEQYF. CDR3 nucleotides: TGTGCCAGCTCTCCCGGGACAGGGGCCTACGAGCAGTACTTC.

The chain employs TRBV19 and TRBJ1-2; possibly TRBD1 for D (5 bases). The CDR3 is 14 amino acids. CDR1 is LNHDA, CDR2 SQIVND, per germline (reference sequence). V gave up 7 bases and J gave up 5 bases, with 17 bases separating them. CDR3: CASTSGGGWYGYTF. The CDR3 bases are TGTGCCAGTACCTCGGGGGGGGGTTGGTATGGCTACACCTTC.

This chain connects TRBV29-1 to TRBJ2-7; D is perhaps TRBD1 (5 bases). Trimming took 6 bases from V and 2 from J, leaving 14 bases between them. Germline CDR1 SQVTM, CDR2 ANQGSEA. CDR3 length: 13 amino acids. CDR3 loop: CSVTGILTYEQYF. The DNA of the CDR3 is TGCAGCGTAACAGGCATACTGACCTACGAGCAGTACTTC.

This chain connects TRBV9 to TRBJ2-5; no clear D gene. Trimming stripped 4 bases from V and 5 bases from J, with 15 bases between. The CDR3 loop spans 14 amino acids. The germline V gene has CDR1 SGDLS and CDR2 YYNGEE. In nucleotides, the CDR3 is TGTGCCAGCAGCCCCTTCCGGAGTAGGGAGACCCAGTACTTC. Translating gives CASSPFRSRETQYF.

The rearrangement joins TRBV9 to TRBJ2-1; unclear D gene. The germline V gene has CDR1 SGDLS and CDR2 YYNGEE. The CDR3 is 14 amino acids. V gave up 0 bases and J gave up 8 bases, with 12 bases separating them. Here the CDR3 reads CASSVDLPPDEQFF. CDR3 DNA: TGTGCCAGCAGCGTAGATCTACCTCCTGATGAGCAGTTCTTC.

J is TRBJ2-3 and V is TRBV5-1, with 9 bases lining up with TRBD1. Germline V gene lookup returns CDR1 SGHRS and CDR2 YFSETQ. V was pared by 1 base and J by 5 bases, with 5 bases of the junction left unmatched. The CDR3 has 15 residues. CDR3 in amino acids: CASSLSTGGRDTQYF. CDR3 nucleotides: TGCGCCAGCAGCTTGTCGACAGGGGGACGAGATACGCAGTATTTT.

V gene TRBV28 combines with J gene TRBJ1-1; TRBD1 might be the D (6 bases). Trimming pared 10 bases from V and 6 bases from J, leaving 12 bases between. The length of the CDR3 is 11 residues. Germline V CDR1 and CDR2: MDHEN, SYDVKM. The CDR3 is CATRRQAEAFF. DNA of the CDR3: TGTGCCACCAGAAGACAGGCTGAAGCTTTCTTT.

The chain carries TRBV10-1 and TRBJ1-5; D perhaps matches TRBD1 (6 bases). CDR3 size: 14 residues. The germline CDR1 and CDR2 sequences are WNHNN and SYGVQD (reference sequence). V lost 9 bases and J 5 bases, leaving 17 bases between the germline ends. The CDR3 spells CAREGQRGYQPQHF. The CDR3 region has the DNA TGCGCCAGAGAAGGACAGAGGGGTTATCAGCCCCAGCATTTT.

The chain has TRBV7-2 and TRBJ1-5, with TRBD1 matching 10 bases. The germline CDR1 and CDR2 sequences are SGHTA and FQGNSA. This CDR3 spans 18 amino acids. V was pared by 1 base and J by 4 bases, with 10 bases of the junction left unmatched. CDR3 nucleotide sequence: TGTGCCAGCAGCTTAGTGGGGACAGGGGAGGGGACTAATCAGCCCCAGCATTTT. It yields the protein CASSLVGTGEGTNQPQHF. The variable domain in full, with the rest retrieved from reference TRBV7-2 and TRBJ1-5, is GAGVSQSPSNKVTEKGKDVELRCDPISGHTALYWYRQSLGQGLEFLIYFQGNSAPDKSGLPSDRFSAERTGGSVSTLTIQRTQQEDSAVYLCASSLVGTGEGTNQPQHFGDGTRLSIL.